Below, 2 T cell receptor beta chains from the same sample are listed, as sequenced in a study of beta chain features in type 1 diabetes. For these receptors, no antigen is known. Every isolated RNA sample was fully reverse transcribed, so sequencing captured expressed TCRB transcripts. The protocol was immunoSEQ multiplex PCR, while the TCRdb copy is restricted to in-frame clones and leaves out a portion. The top ten hold around 0.022% of the sample, which has roughly 730,000 clones, around an eighth seen once. Overall study findings and caveats: The study found moderately but significantly shorter TCRB CDR3s in all four CD4+ subsets of Type 1 diabetes patients.

Specimen: naive CD4+ T cells from blood. All receptors come from a man in his late teens or twenties with type 1 diabetes.

In this sample, this clone turned up a few times. The chain recombines TRBV18 with TRBJ1-2; the match to TRBD1 covers 7 bases. CDR3 length: 15 amino acids. V was clipped by 3 bases and J by 4 bases; unmatched bases: 8. Germline V gene lookup returns CDR1 KGHSH and CDR2 LQKENI. CDR3 nucleotide sequence: TGTGCCAGCTCACCGACAGGGAGAGGAAGCTATGGCTACACCTTC. Its protein product is CASSPTGRGSYGYTF. The variable domain in full, completed from reference TRBV18 and TRBJ1-2, reads NAGVMQNPRHLVRRRGQEARLRCSPMKGHSHVYWYRQLPEEGLKFMVYLQKENIIDESGMPKERFSAEFPKEGPSILRIQQVVRGDSAAYFCASSPTGRGSYGYTFGSGTRLTVV.

V is TRBV4-1 and J is TRBJ1-4; no definite D call. The germline gives CDR1 MGHRA, CDR2 YSYEKL. The V and J ends lost 4 bases and 0 bases respectively, with 12 bases between them. This CDR3 comprises 16 residues. CDR3 in DNA: TGCGCCAGCAGCCCGACGGTTGTCTCAACTAATGAAAAACTGTTTTTT. It codes for CASSPTVVSTNEKLFF.